This TCR beta chain was identified in a study of identical twins. TCRdb analysed the 5' RACE reads with MiXCR anew, one entry per CDR3 protein. The table shows around 1.7 million distinct CDR3 sequences, with less than 35% occurring only once. Sequenced sample: cord blood. The TCR was taken from a newborn girl in good health.

The CDR3: CASSLGLTTTDTQYF. CDR3 DNA: TGTGCCAGCAGCCTAGGACTCACAACGACAGATACGCAGTATTTT. The genes are TRBV7-2 and TRBJ2-3; D perhaps matches TRBD2 (5 bases). V shed 5 bases and J shed 3 bases, with 15 bases lying between them. The CDR3 length is 15 residues. In germline, CDR1 is SGHTA, CDR2 FQGNSA. The whole variable domain, filled in from reference TRBV7-2 and TRBJ2-3, reads GAGVSQSPSNKVTEKGKDVELRCDPISGHTALYWYRQSLGQGLEFLIYFQGNSAPDKSGLPSDRFSAERTGGSVSTLTIQRTQQEDSAVYLCASSLGLTTTDTQYFGPGTRLTVL.